This T cell receptor (beta chain) was captured in a study of blood T cells in healthy people across ages. Study-wide findings and caveats: Shifts in expanded clonotypes may have been confounded by donor CMV status, which was unknown.

This clonotype was observed a handful of times. The antigen is undetermined. Then a second PCR, running roughly 7 to 11 cycles, was carried out with a sample-barcoded 5' primer and a J-beta primer mix. TCRdb used MiXCR to reprocess the 5' RACE reads, holding one entry per CDR3 protein. In the table there are some 800,000 distinct CDR3 sequences, 40% to 50% of which are singletons. Sample donors were healthy Caucasian individuals that came from Russia, aged about 6 to 95. The sequence came from a man aged 55 to 69 in good health. Sequenced sample: blood.

CDR3 nucleotide sequence: TGTGCCAGCAGGAGGACAGGGAGTTCTGAGCAGTACTTC. This sequence encodes CASRRTGSSEQYF. The gene calls are TRBV6-2 or TRBV6-3 and TRBJ2-7; 8 bases are shared with TRBD1. Germline CDR1 and CDR2: MNHEY and SVGEGT. The CDR3 sequence is 13 residues long. V dropped 6 bases and J dropped 7; count of bases not matched to a gene: 8.